These T cell receptor beta chains were read from a single sample in a study of blood T cell repertoires in COVID-19. TCRdb's copy holds only in-frame clones and misses some; the assay was immunoSEQ multiplex PCR. The sample carries a few hundred thousand clones, about 85% recorded once. The specimen sequenced was peripheral blood. The receptor source for this set is a human donor with COVID-19, enrolled during active disease. The donor label of this sample is uncertain. CDR3s leave out the opening cysteine and the closing phenylalanine or tryptophan. D genes are given only for firm matches. A clone size is listed for some rows: how often the clone was seen (once, few, many), or a class if it is expanded.

TRBD1	TRBV19	TRBJ1-1	.	ASSWTGRGTEAF
TRBD2	TRBV28	TRBJ2-7	.	ASVAGFSYEQY
TRBD2	TRBV10-3	TRBJ2-2	.	AISESGLAGVVGANTGELF
.	TRBV18	TRBJ1-1	.	ASSPRGGDTEAF
.	TRBV19	TRBJ1-5	few	ASSTARDQPQH
.	TRBV2	TRBJ2-5	few	ASRIDGETQY
.	TRBV28	TRBJ1-4	.	ARGEKLF
.	TRBV28	TRBJ1-6	.	ASRRQQGESPLH
.	TRBV7-2	TRBJ1-1	.	ASSLDGGARNTEAF
.	TRBV27	TRBJ1-2	.	ASSSPGLPYGYT
TRBD1	TRBV19	TRBJ1-6	.	ASSIQGQVDNSPLH
.	TRBV7-9	TRBJ2-7	once	ASSPTLQGPYEQY
.	TRBV6-6	TRBJ2-3	.	ASSYFGADTQY
TRBD1	TRBV3-1/TRBV3-2	TRBJ2-2	few	ASSLGPGQGWTGELF
.	TRBV28	TRBJ2-7	.	ASSIDFPYEQY
.	TRBV29-1	TRBJ2-5	.	SVTPQRHSLGTQY
.	TRBV29-1	TRBJ1-2	.	SVNLGEGYT
.	TRBV3-1/TRBV3-2	TRBJ1-1	.	ASSLQPSTNAF
.	TRBV7-2	TRBJ2-2	.	ASSLTAGVTGELF
.	TRBV30	TRBJ1-1	few	AWSRGGGPAVNTEAF
TRBD1	TRBV5-1	TRBJ2-5	.	ASSLNTGGETQY
.	TRBV18	TRBJ1-4	.	ASSPPTGLDEKLF
TRBD2	TRBV3-1/TRBV3-2	TRBJ2-1	.	ASSPRRGSSYNEQF
TRBD2	TRBV28	TRBJ2-3	.	ASSLASGATDTQY
TRBD1	TRBV10-3	TRBJ1-6	.	ATQSTGGSPLH